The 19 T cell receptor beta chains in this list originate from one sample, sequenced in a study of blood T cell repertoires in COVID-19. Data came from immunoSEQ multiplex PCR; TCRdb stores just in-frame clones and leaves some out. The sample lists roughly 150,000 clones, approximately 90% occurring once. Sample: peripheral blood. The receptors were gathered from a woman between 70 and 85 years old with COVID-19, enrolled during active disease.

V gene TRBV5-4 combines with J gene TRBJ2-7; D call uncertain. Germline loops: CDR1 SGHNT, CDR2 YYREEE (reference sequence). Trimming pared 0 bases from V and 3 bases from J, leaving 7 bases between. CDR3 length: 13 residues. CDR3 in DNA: TGTGCCAGCAGCTTGGGAGTGCTCTACGAGCAGTACTTC. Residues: CASSLGVLYEQYF.

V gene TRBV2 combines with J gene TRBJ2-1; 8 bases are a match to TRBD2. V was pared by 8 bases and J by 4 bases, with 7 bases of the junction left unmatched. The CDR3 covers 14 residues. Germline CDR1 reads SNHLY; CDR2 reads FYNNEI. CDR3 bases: TGTGCCAGCTCGGGAGGGGGGTCGTACAATGAGCAGTTCTTC. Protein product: CASSGGGSYNEQFF.

This chain's CDR3 is CATSRDSVRAQYF. The CDR3 DNA follows: TGTGCCACCAGCAGAGATTCCGTGAGGGCCCAGTACTTC. This sequence joins TRBV15 and TRBJ2-5; D possibly corresponds to TRBD2 (5 bases). V dropped 0 bases and J dropped 9 bases, with 11 bases sitting between them. Germline CDR1 is LNHNV and CDR2 is YYDKDF (reference sequence). This CDR3 is built from 13 residues. Combining the CDR3 with reference TRBV15 and TRBJ2-5 gives the whole variable domain DAMVIQNPRYQVTQFGKPVTLSCSQTLNHNVMYWYQQKSSQAPKLLFHYYDKDFNNEADTPDNFQSRRPNTSFCFLDIRSPGLGDTAMYLCATSRDSVRAQYFGPGTRLLVL.

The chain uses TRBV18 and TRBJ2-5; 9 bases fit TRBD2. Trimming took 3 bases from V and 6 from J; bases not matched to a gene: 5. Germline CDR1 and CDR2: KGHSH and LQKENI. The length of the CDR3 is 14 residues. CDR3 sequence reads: CASSPPSGRKTQYF. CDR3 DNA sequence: TGTGCCAGCTCACCGCCCAGCGGGAGGAAGACCCAGTACTTC.

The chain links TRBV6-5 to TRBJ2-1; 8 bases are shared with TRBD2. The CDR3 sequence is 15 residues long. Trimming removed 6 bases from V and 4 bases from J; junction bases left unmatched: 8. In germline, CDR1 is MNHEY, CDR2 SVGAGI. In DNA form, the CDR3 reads TGTGCCAGCAGATATAGCGGGGAGGGATACAATGAGCAGTTCTTC. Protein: CASRYSGEGYNEQFF.

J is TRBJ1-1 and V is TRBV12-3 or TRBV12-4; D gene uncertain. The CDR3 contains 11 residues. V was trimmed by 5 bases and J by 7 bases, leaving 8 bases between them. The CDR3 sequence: CASSSLFEAFF. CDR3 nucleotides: TGTGCCAGCAGTAGCTTGTTTGAAGCTTTCTTT.

CDR3 amino acids: CASSLLRGPIRDEQFF. CDR3 coding DNA: TGTGCCAGCAGCTTACTACGGGGTCCCATTAGGGATGAGCAGTTCTTC. The J gene is TRBJ2-1, the V gene TRBV7-9; D perhaps matches TRBD2 (5 bases). Per the germline V gene, CDR1 is SEHNR and CDR2 is FQNEAQ (reference sequence). This CDR3 region has 16 residues. Trimming took 2 bases from V and 8 from J, leaving 19 bases between them.

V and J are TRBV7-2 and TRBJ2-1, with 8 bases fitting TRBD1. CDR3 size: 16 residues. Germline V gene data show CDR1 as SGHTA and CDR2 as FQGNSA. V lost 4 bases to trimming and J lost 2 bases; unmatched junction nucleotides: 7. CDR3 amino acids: CASSSTHRGTYNEQFF. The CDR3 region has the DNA TGTGCCAGCAGCTCGACCCACAGGGGGACCTACAATGAGCAGTTCTTC.

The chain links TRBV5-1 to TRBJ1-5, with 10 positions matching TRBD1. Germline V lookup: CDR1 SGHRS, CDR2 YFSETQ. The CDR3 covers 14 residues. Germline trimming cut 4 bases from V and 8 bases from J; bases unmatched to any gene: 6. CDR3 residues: CASSPGTGVEPQHF. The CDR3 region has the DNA TGCGCCAGCAGCCCGGGGACAGGGGTCGAGCCCCAGCATTTT.

This CDR3 is CASSPTGYSPLHF. The CDR3 region has the DNA TGTGCCAGTAGCCCCACAGGGTATTCACCCCTCCACTTT. The chain links TRBV19 to TRBJ1-6; TRBD1 might be the D (6 bases). CDR3 length equals 13 residues. The germline V gene encodes CDR1 LNHDA and CDR2 SQIVND (reference sequence). V shed 6 bases and J shed 8 bases, with 11 bases lying between them.

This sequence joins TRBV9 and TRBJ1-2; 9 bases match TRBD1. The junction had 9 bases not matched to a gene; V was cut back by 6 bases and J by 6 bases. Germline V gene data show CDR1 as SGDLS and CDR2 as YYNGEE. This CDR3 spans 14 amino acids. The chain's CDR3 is CASTPGQGRDGYTF. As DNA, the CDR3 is TGTGCCAGCACCCCCGGACAGGGGAGGGATGGCTACACCTTC.

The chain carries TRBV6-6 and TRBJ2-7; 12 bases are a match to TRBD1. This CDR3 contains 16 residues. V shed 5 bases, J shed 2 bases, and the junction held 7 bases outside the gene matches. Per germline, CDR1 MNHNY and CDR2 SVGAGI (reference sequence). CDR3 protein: CASSTGTGGSPYEQYF. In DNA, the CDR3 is TGTGCCAGCAGTACCGGGACAGGGGGCAGTCCCTACGAGCAGTACTTC.

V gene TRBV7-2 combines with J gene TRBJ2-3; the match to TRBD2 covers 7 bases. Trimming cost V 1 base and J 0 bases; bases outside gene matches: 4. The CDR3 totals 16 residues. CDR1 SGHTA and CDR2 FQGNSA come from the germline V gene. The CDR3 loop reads CASSLVPGGSTDTQYF. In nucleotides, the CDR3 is TGTGCCAGCAGCTTAGTACCGGGGGGTAGCACAGATACGCAGTATTTT.

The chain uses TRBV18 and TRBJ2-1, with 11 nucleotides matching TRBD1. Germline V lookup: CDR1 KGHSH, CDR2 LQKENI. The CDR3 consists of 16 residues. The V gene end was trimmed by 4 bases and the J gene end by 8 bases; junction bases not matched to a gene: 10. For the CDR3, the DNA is TGTGCCAGCTCACGGCAGGGACAGGGGGTGAGTGATGAGCAGTTCTTC. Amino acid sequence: CASSRQGQGVSDEQFF.

For the CDR3, the DNA is TGTGCCAGCAGTTGGAGTAGCGGGGGGCAAGAGACCCAGTACTTC. It codes for CASSWSSGGQETQYF. This rearrangement joins TRBV6-6 to TRBJ2-5, with 10 nucleotides matching TRBD2. CDR1 is MNHNY and CDR2 is SVGAGI in the germline V gene (reference sequence). The J segment lost 2 bases and the V segment lost 4 bases, leaving 4 bases of the junction unmatched. CDR3 size: 15 residues.

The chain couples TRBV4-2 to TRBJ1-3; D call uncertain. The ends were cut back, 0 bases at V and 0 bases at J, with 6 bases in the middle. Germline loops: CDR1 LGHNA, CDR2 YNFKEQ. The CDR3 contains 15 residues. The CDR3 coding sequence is TGTGCCAGCAGCCAAGATTGGAGCTCTGGAAACACCATATATTTT. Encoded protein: CASSQDWSSGNTIYF.

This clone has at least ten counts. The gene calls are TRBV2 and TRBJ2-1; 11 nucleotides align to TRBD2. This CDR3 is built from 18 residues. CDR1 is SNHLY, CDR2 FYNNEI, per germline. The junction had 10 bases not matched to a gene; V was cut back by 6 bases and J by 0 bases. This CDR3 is CASRGTSGDLPSYNEQFF. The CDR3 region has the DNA TGTGCCAGCAGGGGGACTAGCGGAGACCTACCCTCCTACAATGAGCAGTTCTTC.

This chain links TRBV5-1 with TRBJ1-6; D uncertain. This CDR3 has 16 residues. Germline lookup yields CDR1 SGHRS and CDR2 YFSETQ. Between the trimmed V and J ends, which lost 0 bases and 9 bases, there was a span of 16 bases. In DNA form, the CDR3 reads TGCGCCAGCAGCTTGGAAGATCCTACCCGGGGTTCACCCCTCCACTTT. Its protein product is CASSLEDPTRGSPLHF.

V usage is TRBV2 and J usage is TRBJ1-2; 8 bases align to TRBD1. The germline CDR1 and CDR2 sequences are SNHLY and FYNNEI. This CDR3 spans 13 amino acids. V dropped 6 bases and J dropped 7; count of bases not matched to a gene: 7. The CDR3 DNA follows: TGTGCCAGCAGCGAACCAGGGGGCCGTGGCTACACCTTC. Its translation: CASSEPGGRGYTF.